The clone carrying this TCR beta chain was detected a few times. The sample belongs to a study of T-cell memory formation after mild COVID-19. The CDR3 contains 14 residues. Germline CDR1 reads SGHDT; CDR2 reads YYEEEE. V was clipped by 2 bases and J by 5 bases; unmatched bases: 5. TCRdb re-called the 5' RACE reads through MiXCR, storing one row per CDR3 protein. The sample has roughly 190,000 distinct CDR3 sequences, about 27% seen once; the top ten hold roughly 11%. The TCR originated in an adult woman who had mild COVID-19 (a few samples of this study predate the infection). Cell type and time point are not known. The chain has TRBV5-6 and TRBJ2-5; 8 bases map to TRBD2. The sample was PBMCs or a T cell subset sorted from them (not recorded which). CDR3 loop: CASSFMTSVETQYF. The CDR3 DNA reads TGTGCCAGCAGCTTTATGACTAGCGTGGAGACCCAGTACTTC. Full variable domain (remainder filled in from reference TRBV5-6 and TRBJ2-5): DAGVTQSPTHLIKTRGQQVTLRCSPKSGHDTVSWYQQALGQGPQFIFQYYEEEERQRGNFPDRFSGHQFPNYSSELNVNALLLGDSALYLCASSFMTSVETQYFGPGTRLLVL.